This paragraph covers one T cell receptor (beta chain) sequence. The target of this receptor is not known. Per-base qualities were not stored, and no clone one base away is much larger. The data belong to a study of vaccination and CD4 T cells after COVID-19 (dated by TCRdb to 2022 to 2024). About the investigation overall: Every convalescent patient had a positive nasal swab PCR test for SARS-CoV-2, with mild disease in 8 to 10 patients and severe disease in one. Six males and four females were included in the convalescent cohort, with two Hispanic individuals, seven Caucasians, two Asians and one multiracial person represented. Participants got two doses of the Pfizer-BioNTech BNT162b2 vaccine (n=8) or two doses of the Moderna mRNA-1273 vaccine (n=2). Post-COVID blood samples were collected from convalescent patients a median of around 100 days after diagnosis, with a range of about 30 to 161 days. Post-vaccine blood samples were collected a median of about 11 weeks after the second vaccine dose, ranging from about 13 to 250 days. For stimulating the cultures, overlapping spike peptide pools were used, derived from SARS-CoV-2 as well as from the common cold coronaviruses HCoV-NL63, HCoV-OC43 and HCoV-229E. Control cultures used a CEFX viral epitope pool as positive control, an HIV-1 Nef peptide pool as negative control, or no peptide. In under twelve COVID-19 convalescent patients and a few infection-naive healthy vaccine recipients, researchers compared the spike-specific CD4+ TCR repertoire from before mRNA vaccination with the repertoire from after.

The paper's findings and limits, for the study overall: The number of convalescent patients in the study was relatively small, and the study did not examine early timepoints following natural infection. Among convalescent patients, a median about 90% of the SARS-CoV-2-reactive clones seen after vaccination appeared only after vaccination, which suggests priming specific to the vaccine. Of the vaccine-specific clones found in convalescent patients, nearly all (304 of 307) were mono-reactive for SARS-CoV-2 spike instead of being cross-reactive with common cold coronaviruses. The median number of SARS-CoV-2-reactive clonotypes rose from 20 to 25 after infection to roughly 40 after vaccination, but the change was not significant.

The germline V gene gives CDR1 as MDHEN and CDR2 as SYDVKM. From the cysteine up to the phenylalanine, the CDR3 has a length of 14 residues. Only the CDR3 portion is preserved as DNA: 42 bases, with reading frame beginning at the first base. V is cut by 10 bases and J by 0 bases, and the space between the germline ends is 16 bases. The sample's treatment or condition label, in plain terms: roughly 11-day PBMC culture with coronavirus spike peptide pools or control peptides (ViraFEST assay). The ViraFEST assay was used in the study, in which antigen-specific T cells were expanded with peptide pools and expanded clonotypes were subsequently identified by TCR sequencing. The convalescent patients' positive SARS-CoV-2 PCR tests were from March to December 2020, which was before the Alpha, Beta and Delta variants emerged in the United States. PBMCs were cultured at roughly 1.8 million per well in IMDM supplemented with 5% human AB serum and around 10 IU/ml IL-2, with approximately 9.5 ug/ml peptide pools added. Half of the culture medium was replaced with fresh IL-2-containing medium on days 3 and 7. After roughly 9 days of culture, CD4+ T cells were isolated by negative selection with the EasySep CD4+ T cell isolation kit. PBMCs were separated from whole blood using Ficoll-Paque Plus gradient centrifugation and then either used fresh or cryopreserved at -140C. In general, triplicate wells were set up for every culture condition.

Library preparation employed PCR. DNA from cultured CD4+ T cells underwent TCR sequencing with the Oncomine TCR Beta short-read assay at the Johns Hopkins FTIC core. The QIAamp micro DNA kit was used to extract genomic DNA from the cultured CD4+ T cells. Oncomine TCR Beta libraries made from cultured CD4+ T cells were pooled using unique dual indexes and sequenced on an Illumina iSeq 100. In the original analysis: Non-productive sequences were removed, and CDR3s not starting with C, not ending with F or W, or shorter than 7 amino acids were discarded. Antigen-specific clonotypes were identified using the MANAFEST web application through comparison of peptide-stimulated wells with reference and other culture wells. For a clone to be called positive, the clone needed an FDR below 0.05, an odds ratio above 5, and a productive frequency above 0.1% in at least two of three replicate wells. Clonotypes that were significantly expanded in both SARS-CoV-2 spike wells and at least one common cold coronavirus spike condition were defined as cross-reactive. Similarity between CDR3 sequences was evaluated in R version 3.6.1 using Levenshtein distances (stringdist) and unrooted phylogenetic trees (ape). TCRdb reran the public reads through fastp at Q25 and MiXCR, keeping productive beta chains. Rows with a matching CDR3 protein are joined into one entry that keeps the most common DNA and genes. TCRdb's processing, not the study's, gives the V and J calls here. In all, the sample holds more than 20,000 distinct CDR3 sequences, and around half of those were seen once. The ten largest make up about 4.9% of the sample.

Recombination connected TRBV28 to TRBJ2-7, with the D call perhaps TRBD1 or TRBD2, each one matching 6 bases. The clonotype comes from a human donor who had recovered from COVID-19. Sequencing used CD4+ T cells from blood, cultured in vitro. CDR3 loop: CATSKGGPSYEQYF. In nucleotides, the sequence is TGTGCCACATCTAAAGGGGGGCCCTCCTACGAGCAGTACTTC.